These T cell receptor beta chains were read from a single sample in a study of post-analysis software for immune sequencing data. TCRdb re-analysed the PCR reads in MiXCR, keeping a single row per CDR3 protein. The profile shows some 890,000 distinct CDR3 sequences, 53% of them singletons. Sample: blood. Receptors originate from a girl aged 10 to 17 with multiple sclerosis. Both conserved end residues are part of each CDR3. Fields, in order: J gene, V gene, D gene, clone size, CDR3 protein, CDR3 DNA. D genes are given only for firm matches. The size of a clone is reported for some rows only, either as once, few or many, or as a class for expanded clones.

j_gene: TRBJ2-3; v_gene: TRBV7-2; d_gene: NA; abundance: NA; CDR3aa: CASSLVPADTQYF; CDR3nt: TGTGCCAGCAGCCTAGTCCCGGCAGATACGCAGTATTTT
j_gene: TRBJ2-7; v_gene: TRBV6-6; d_gene: NA; abundance: once; CDR3aa: CASSYFLRTESSYEQYF; CDR3nt: TGTGCCAGCAGTTATTTCCTGAGGACGGAGTCATCCTACGAGCAGTACTTC
j_gene: TRBJ2-3; v_gene: TRBV29-1; d_gene: TRBD2; abundance: few; CDR3aa: CSVGIQRGSPLTDTQYF; CDR3nt: TGCAGCGTTGGTATTCAGCGGGGGAGCCCTCTGACAGATACGCAGTATTTT
j_gene: TRBJ2-3; v_gene: TRBV6-1; d_gene: TRBD2; abundance: few; CDR3aa: CASSPLAGGQTDTQYF; CDR3nt: TGTGCCAGCAGTCCCCTAGCGGGAGGGCAGACAGATACGCAGTATTTT
j_gene: TRBJ2-1; v_gene: TRBV9; d_gene: TRBD1; abundance: NA; CDR3aa: CASSAEQGATYNEQFF; CDR3nt: TGTGCCAGCAGCGCGGAACAGGGGGCGACATACAATGAGCAGTTCTTC
j_gene: TRBJ2-1; v_gene: TRBV5-1; d_gene: NA; abundance: NA; CDR3aa: CASSGRQGSGNNEQFF; CDR3nt: TGCGCCAGCAGCGGCCGACAGGGCAGCGGGAACAATGAGCAGTTCTTC
j_gene: TRBJ2-3; v_gene: TRBV12-3/TRBV12-4; d_gene: NA; abundance: NA; CDR3aa: CASSPRGGNTDTQYF; CDR3nt: TGTGCCAGCAGCCCTAGGGGCGGGAACACAGATACGCAGTATTTT
j_gene: TRBJ2-1; v_gene: TRBV27; d_gene: TRBD2; abundance: NA; CDR3aa: CASSLFGGRPHEQFF; CDR3nt: TGTGCCAGCAGTTTATTTGGCGGGAGACCCCATGAGCAGTTCTTC
j_gene: TRBJ1-2; v_gene: TRBV28; d_gene: NA; abundance: few; CDR3aa: CASSLPGPSDGYTF; CDR3nt: TGTGCCAGCAGTTTACCCGGACCTAGCGATGGCTACACCTTC
j_gene: TRBJ2-3; v_gene: TRBV6-4; d_gene: TRBD2; abundance: NA; CDR3aa: CASSPGLFPTDTQYF; CDR3nt: TGTGCCAGCAGCCCGGGACTATTCCCCACAGATACGCAGTATTTT
j_gene: TRBJ2-7; v_gene: TRBV4-1; d_gene: TRBD1; abundance: NA; CDR3aa: CASSQDKRQGSYEQYF; CDR3nt: TGCGCCAGCAGCCAAGATAAGCGACAGGGCTCCTACGAGCAGTACTTC
j_gene: TRBJ2-7; v_gene: TRBV5-1; d_gene: TRBD1; abundance: NA; CDR3aa: CASSWTGVYEQYF; CDR3nt: TGCGCCAGCAGCTGGACAGGGGTCTACGAGCAGTACTTC
j_gene: TRBJ2-3; v_gene: TRBV7-2; d_gene: TRBD2; abundance: NA; CDR3aa: CASSLLGLAGVTDTQYF; CDR3nt: TGTGCCAGCAGCTTACTTGGACTAGCGGGGGTGACAGATACGCAGTATTTT
j_gene: TRBJ2-5; v_gene: TRBV6-5; d_gene: NA; abundance: few; CDR3aa: CASSLVKGTQYF; CDR3nt: TGTGCCAGCAGTTTAGTTAAGGGGACCCAGTACTTC